This T cell receptor beta chain was recovered during a study of blood T cell repertoires in COVID-19. The overall study: Both acute and convalescent COVID-19 samples were obtained from the United States, Italy and Spain. T cells, B-cell-depleted T cells, or PBMCs provided the cDNA or gDNA that served as material.

This clone was counted once. Per the germline V gene, CDR1 is SGHTA and CDR2 is FQGNSA. There are 14 residues in the CDR3. Trimming removed 3 bases from V and 1 base from J, with 9 bases in between. In the original workflow: Reference gene primer amplification gave estimated nucleated cell counts. Clones were read by immunoSEQ multiplex PCR, and TCRdb kept only the in-frame ones, dropping some. V, J and clone size are taken as reported in that table, and D and trimming were inferred from the DNA itself. Here the sample spans some 180,000 clones, around 89% being singletons. The V call is TRBV7-2, the J call TRBJ1-1; no definite D call. Sequencing used peripheral blood. The sequence was obtained from a man in his forties with active or convalescent COVID-19. CDR3 sequence: CASSLRQPNTEAFF. CDR3 coding DNA: TGTGCCAGCAGCTTGCGGCAGCCGAACACTGAAGCTTTCTTT.